This T cell receptor (beta chain) was retrieved from a study of cytomegalovirus exposure and HLA in healthy donors. Across the study: Membership in the Caucasian-associated ancestry cluster was found for 65% to 85% of 300 to 400 genotyped donors.

Use of 60 Vbeta and 13 Jbeta primers characterized the PCR. Some clones are missing from TCRdb's copy, which holds only in-frame ones; the method was immunoSEQ multiplex PCR. The table has over 100,000 clones, about 74% seen once. General observations from the study: For cytomegalovirus status, the classifier reportedly gave diagnoses with high specificity and sensitivity. A few chains tied to CMV proved CMV antigen-specific in vitro. Reported findings show TCR beta sequences accurately forecast HLA-A and HLA-B alleles in most subjects.

Germline trimming cut 4 bases from V and 4 bases from J; bases unmatched to any gene: 4. Per germline, CDR1 SGHDT and CDR2 YYEEEE. The CDR3 runs to 14 residues. Regarding this clone: Its antigen is unknown.

Input material: PBMCs. V gene TRBV5-6 combines with J gene TRBJ2-2; 7 bases agree with TRBD1. The origin of this receptor is a male donor in good health and CMV-seronegative. CDR3 region: CASSLRQGTGELFF. The CDR3 DNA reads TGTGCCAGCAGCCTTAGACAGGGCACCGGGGAGCTGTTTTTT.